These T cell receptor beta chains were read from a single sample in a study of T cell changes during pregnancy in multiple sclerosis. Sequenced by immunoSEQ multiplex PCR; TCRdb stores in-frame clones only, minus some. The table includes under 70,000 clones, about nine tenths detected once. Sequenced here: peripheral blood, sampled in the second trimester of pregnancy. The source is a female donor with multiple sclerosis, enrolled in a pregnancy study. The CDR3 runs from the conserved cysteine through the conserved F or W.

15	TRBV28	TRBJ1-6	CASSPRDRGDSPLHF
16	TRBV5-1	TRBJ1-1	CASSSGWAAEGTEAFF
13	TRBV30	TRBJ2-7	CAWSGGTGDEQYF
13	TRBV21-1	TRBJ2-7	CASSKQGKYEQYF
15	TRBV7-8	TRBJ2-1	CASSLVAGGHNEQFF
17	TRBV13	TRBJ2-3	CASRGTSGGESTDTQYF
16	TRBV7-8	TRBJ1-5	CASSLATGVSGQPQHF
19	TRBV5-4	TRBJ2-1	CASSRDAGAGASPGNEQFF
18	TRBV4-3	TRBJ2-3	CASSQASLTSGVLDTQYF
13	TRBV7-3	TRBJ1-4	CASSPPPGEKLFF
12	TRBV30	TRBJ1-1	CAWGQGGAEAFF
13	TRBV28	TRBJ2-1	CASSRGSYNEQFF
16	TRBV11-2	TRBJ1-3	CASSTVQTGARNTIYF
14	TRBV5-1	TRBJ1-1	CASSLSRGGTEAFF
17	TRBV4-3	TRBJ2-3	CASSQVLAGSFTDTQYF
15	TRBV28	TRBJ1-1	CASSLVGVMGTEAFF
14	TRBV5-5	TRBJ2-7	CASSLGPGGYEQYF
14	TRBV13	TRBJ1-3	CASSFRAIGNTIYF
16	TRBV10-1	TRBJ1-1	CARGGSGEPVDTEAFF
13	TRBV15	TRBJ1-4	CATSRGSSRKLFF
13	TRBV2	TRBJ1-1	CASSEDRGTEAFF
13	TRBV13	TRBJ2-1	CASSLWAPNEQFF
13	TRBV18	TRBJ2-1	CASSPPAYNEQFF
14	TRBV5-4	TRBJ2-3	CASSLAGQGDTQYF
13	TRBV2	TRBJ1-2	CASSRTGASGYTF
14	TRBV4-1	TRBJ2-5	CASSRFTGRETQYF
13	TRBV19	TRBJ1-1	CASNNRGTFEAFF